This T cell receptor (beta chain) was identified during a study of cytomegalovirus exposure and HLA in healthy donors. This CDR3 is built from 12 residues. V was clipped by 4 bases and J by 4 bases, with 8 bases between them. Germline values: CDR1 SGHRS, CDR2 YFSETQ. The PCR had 60 Vbeta and 13 Jbeta primers. The data were produced by immunoSEQ multiplex PCR, yet TCRdb's version contains in-frame clones alone and is incomplete. Of more than 90,000 clones in the sample, approximately 70% are singletons; the top ten hold more than 0.7%. The chain recombines TRBV5-1 with TRBJ1-2; the D gene is possibly TRBD1 (5 bases). This receptor was taken from a woman between 25 and 40 years old in good health and CMV-seronegative. The sequenced sample consisted of PBMCs. CDR3 nucleotide sequence: TGCGCCAGCAGCCGCGGGGGCTATGGCTACACCTTC. It codes for CASSRGGYGYTF.